The text below deals with one T cell receptor (beta chain). The CDR3 sequence is 14 residues long. Germline loops: CDR1 MNHEY, CDR2 SMNVEV (reference sequence). V gave up 3 bases and J gave up 3 bases; unmatched junction bases: 2. This record comes from a study of blood T cell repertoires in COVID-19. Looking at the study overall: Material from acute and convalescent COVID-19 was sourced from the United States, Italy and Spain.

In the authors' workflow: Estimated nucleated cell counts came from reference gene primer amplification. Clones were sequenced by immunoSEQ multiplex PCR, and TCRdb holds only the in-frame ones, with some missing. V and J calls and clone size are those listed in that table; D and trimming were worked out from the DNA. The sample holds 200,000 to 250,000 clones, around 90% seen once. V and J are TRBV27 and TRBJ2-5, with TRBD2 matching over 9 bases. The sequence was collected from a man younger than 30 with active or convalescent COVID-19. Material: peripheral blood. The CDR3 loop reads CASSFGLAKETQYF. The CDR3 bases are TGTGCCAGCAGTTTCGGACTAGCGAAAGAGACCCAGTACTTC.